Listed here is a single T cell receptor (beta chain). Its specificity is unknown. CDR1 is DFQATT and CDR2 is SNEGSKA in the germline V gene (reference sequence). The CDR3 consists of 10 residues. The ends were cut back, 3 bases at V and 9 bases at J, with 8 bases in the middle. The entry originates in a study of T cell responses to AZD1222 COVID-19 vaccine. As for the study in general: Samples with a second dose at about 4 or about 12 weeks were pooled together. Study-wide findings and caveats: CD4 TCRs linked to vaccination spanned spike, dominating at 160-218 and 743-854. A reported finding is that nearly half of spike-specific TCRs target unmutated variant regions.

Here immunoSEQ multiplex PCR was the method, and the copy in TCRdb shows in-frame clones only, minus some. The profile covers 100,000 to 150,000 clones, with around 92% appearing a single time and under 1.2% taken by the ten largest. This receptor was taken from an adult in good health. The sequencing used peripheral blood, collected on day 0 of AZD1222 vaccination. This chain links TRBV20-1 with TRBJ1-2, with a possible D match to TRBD1 (5 bases). CDR3 nucleotide sequence: TGCAGTGCTAGTGACAGCCGCTACACCTTC. It translates to CSASDSRYTF.